The rows below give T cell receptor beta chains drawn from one sample of a study of long-term antiretroviral therapy in people with HIV. Sequencing was performed with immunoSEQ multiplex PCR; in TCRdb, only in-frame clones are kept and a portion is missing. The sample contains around 40,000 clones, more than 75% of which appear only once. The sample consisted of unsorted PBMCs, taken 0.1 years before starting antiretroviral therapy. The origin of the receptors is a woman aged 45-65 years with HIV. CDR3s include the opening cysteine and the closing phenylalanine or tryptophan. A D gene is named only where the DNA matches it firmly. Not all rows give a size; the values are once, few, many and, for expanded clones, a class.

v_call	j_call	d_call	clone_size	cdr3_nt	cdr3_aa
TRBV5-8	TRBJ2-7	TRBD2	.	TGTGCCAGCAGGGAGCGGGGGGTGTACGAGCAGTACTTC	CASRERGVYEQYF
TRBV12-5	TRBJ2-7	.	few	TGTGCTAGTGGTTTGGTACTCTCCGAGCAGTACTTC	CASGLVLSEQYF
TRBV5-1	TRBJ1-2	TRBD1	.	TGCGCCAGCAGCTTGGTGACAGGGGCCAATGGCTACACCTTC	CASSLVTGANGYTF
TRBV9	TRBJ2-1	TRBD2	.	TGTGCCAGCAGCGCCCTCCCGGGACTAGGGTACAATGAGCAGTTCTTC	CASSALPGLGYNEQFF
TRBV5-1	TRBJ1-6	TRBD1	few	TGCGCCAGCAGCTTTTGGACAGGGAATAATTCACCCCTCCACTTT	CASSFWTGNNSPLHF
TRBV20-1	TRBJ2-3	.	.	TGCAGTGTGCAAGGGACAGATACGCAGTATTTT	CSVQGTDTQYF
TRBV5-6	TRBJ1-1	TRBD1	.	TGTGCCAGCCGCCGACAGGGGGGCACTGAAGCTTTCTTT	CASRRQGGTEAFF
TRBV5-1	TRBJ1-6	.	.	TGCGCCAGCAGTCCCACAGGTGATAATTCACCCCTCCACTTT	CASSPTGDNSPLHF
TRBV7-2	TRBJ2-1	.	.	TGTGCCAGCAGCTTAGGGTCCGCGAACCCACGACCCTACAATGAGCAGTTCTTC	CASSLGSANPRPYNEQFF
TRBV10-2	TRBJ2-1	.	.	TGCGCCAGCAGCACCAGCCTATTGGTTGAGCAGTTCTTC	CASSTSLLVEQFF
TRBV29-1	TRBJ2-7	TRBD1	.	TGCAGCGTTGGGTTTTGGGACAGGGTCACCTACGAGCAGTACTTC	CSVGFWDRVTYEQYF
TRBV7-9	TRBJ2-1	.	.	TGTGCCAGCAGCCCCTCAGGGAGCTACAATGAGCAGTTCTTC	CASSPSGSYNEQFF
TRBV27	TRBJ1-1	TRBD1	.	TGTGCCAGCAGTTCCACAGGGGGCGTCACTGAAGCTTTCTTT	CASSSTGGVTEAFF
TRBV29-1	TRBJ2-1	TRBD2	.	TGCAGGATAAGCGGGGGGGTTTCTTCGGTCAATGAGCAGTTCTTC	CRISGGVSSVNEQFF
TRBV27	TRBJ1-5	.	.	TGTGCCAGCCGGTCACAGGGCTACGCTCACCAGCCCCAGCATTTT	CASRSQGYAHQPQHF
TRBV5-4	TRBJ2-5	TRBD2	.	TGTGCCAGCAGCTCGCCGGGACTAGCGGGGGGAGAGACCCAGTACTTC	CASSSPGLAGGETQYF
TRBV19	TRBJ1-6	.	.	TGTGCCAGTAGTGGATCGGGGGTACCCTATTCACCCCTCCACTTT	CASSGSGVPYSPLHF
TRBV4-1	TRBJ2-2	TRBD1	.	TGCGCCAGCAGCCAGGACAGGGGCTACACCGGGGAGCTGTTTTTT	CASSQDRGYTGELFF
TRBV15	TRBJ1-5	TRBD1	.	TGTGCCACCAGCAGGGGACCACAGGGGGCAGATCAGCCCCAGCATTTT	CATSRGPQGADQPQHF
TRBV7-3	TRBJ2-2	TRBD2	.	TGTGCCAGCAGCTTGAACGGGGGGAGGAACACCGGGGAGCTGTTTTTT	CASSLNGGRNTGELFF
TRBV30	TRBJ2-1	.	.	TGTGCCTGGAGGGAGGGGGTTTGGCAGGCCGCCGACCACTCCTACAATGAGCAGTTCTTC	CAWREGVWQAADHSYNEQFF
TRBV18	TRBJ2-1	TRBD2	.	TGTGCCAGCTCACCTGCTAGCGGGGTCCGCTCCTACAATGAGCAGTTCTTC	CASSPASGVRSYNEQFF
TRBV6-5	TRBJ2-7	TRBD1	.	TGTGCCAGCAGTTACTCCGGGACAGGACACTACGAGCAGTACTTC	CASSYSGTGHYEQYF
TRBV9	TRBJ1-2	.	.	TGTGCCAGCAGCCCTACCACCTTC	CASSPTTF
TRBV19	TRBJ1-1	.	.	TGTGCCAGTACCTATACAGCTAACACTGAAGCTTTCTTT	CASTYTANTEAFF
TRBV6-6	TRBJ1-1	TRBD1	.	TGTGCCAGCAGTTACGAGGACAGGGCTAACACTGAAGCTTTCTTT	CASSYEDRANTEAFF
TRBV30	TRBJ2-3	.	.	TGTGCCTGGTCAAAGGCGAACACAGATACGCAGTATTTT	CAWSKANTDTQYF
TRBV27	TRBJ2-5	TRBD2	.	TGTGCCAGCAGTTGGGCTAGCGGGGAAGAGACCCAGTACTTC	CASSWASGEETQYF
TRBV11-3	TRBJ2-2	.	.	TGTGCCAGCAGCCTGGGGGAGGACACCGGGGAGCTGTTTTTT	CASSLGEDTGELFF
TRBV6-1	TRBJ1-1	.	.	TGTGCCAGCAGCTTAACTGAGGTGCGGGTGGTAGCTTTCTTT	CASSLTEVRVVAFF
TRBV9	TRBJ1-4	TRBD1	.	TGTGCCAGCAGCGAGGGACAGGGGTTGGGTGAAAAACTGTTTTTT	CASSEGQGLGEKLFF